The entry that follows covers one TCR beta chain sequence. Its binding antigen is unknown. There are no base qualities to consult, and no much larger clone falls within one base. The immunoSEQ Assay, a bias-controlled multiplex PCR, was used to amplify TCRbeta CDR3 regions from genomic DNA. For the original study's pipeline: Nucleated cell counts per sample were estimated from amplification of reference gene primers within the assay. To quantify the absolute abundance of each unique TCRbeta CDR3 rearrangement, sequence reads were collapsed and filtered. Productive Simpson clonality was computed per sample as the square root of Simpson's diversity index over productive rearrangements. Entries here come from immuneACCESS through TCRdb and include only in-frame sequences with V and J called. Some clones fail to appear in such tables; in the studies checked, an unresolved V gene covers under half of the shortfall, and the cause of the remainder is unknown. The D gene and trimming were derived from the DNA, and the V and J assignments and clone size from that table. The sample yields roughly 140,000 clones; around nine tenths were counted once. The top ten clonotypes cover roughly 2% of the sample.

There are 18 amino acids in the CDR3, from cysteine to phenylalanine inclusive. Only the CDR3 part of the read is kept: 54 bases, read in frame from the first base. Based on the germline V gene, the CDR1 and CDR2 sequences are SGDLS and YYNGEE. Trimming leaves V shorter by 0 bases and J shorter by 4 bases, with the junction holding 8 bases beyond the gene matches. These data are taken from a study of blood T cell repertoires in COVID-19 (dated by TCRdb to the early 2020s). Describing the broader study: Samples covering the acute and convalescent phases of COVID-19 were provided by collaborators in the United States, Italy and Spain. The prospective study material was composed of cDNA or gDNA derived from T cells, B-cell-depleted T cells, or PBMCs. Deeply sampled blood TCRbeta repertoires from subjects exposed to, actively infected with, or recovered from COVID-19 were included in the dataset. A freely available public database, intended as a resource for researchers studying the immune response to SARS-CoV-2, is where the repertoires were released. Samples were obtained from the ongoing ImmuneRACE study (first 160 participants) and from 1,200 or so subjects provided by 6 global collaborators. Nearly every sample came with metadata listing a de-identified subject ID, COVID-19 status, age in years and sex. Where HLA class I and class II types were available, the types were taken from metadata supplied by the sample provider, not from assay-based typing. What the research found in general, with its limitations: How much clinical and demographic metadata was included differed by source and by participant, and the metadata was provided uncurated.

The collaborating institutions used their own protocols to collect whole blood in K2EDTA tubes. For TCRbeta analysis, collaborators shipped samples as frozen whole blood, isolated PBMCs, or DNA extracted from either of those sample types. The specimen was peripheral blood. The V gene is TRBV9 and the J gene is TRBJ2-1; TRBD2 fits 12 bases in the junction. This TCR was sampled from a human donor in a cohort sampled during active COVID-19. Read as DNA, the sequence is TGTGCCAGCAGCGTAGGAACTAGCGGGAGGCGGATGTACAATGAGCAGTTCTTC. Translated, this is CASSVGTSGRRMYNEQFF. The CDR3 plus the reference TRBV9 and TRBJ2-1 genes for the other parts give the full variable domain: DSGVTQTPKHLITATGQRVTLRCSPRSGDLSVYWYQQSLDQGLQFLIQYYNGEERAKGNILERFSAQQFPDLHSELNLSSLELGDSALYFCASSVGTSGRRMYNEQFFGPGTRLTVL.